The 3 T cell receptor beta chains below all came from one sample that was sequenced in a study of blood T cell repertoires in COVID-19. TCRdb keeps only in-frame clones here, not all; method: immunoSEQ multiplex PCR. The sample has 240,000 or so clones, around 88% seen once. Material: peripheral blood. The receptors here all came from a man aged 80 or over with acute or convalescent COVID-19.

This clone was picked up one time. CDR3 DNA: TGTGCCAGCAGCCAAACTCAACCGGGACAGGGGTACTTC. This sequence encodes CASSQTQPGQGYF. The gene calls are TRBV7-9 and TRBJ2-7, with 9 positions matching TRBD1. CDR3 length equals 13 residues. V lost 5 bases and J lost 12; bases outside the gene matches: 11. CDR1 is SEHNR, CDR2 FQNEAQ, per germline (reference sequence).

V usage is TRBV28 and J usage is TRBJ2-4, with 12 bases fitting TRBD2. With V trimmed by 6 bases and J by 3 bases, 3 bases remained unmatched. The CDR3 contains 15 residues. CDR1 and CDR2 (germline): MDHEN, SYDVKM. The CDR3 DNA sequence: TGTGCCAGCAGCCGGACTAGCGGGAACAAAAACATTCAGTACTTC. Amino acids: CASSRTSGNKNIQYF.

This chain joins TRBV11-1 and TRBJ1-1; tentative D call: TRBD1 (5 bases). CDR1 and CDR2 (germline): SGHAT, FQDESV (reference sequence). V gave up 6 bases and J gave up 6 bases, with 11 bases separating them. The CDR3 has 12 amino acids. The chain's CDR3 is CASSPQGSEAFF. In DNA, the CDR3 is TGTGCCAGCAGTCCGCAGGGTTCTGAAGCTTTCTTT.